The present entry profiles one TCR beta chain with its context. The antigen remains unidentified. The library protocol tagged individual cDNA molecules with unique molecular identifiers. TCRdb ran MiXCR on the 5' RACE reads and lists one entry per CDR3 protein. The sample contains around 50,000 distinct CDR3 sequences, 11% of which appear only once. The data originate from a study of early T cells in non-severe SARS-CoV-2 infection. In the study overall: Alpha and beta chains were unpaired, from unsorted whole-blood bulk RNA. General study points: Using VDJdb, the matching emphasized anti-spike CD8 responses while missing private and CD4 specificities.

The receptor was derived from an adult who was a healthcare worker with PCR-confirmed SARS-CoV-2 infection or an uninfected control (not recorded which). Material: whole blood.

The CDR3 sequence: CSVDGLADTDTQYF. The CDR3 nucleotides read TGCAGCGTTGATGGCCTAGCGGACACAGATACGCAGTATTTT. The chain combines TRBV29-1 with TRBJ2-3; 7 nucleotides match TRBD2. Per germline, CDR1 SQVTM and CDR2 ANQGSEA. The CDR3 totals 14 residues. Trimming at V came to 3 bases and at J to 2 bases, leaving 5 bases not matched to a gene.